This T cell receptor beta chain was retrieved from a study of vaccination effects on CD4 cells after COVID-19. The wider study: Post-vaccine draws lagged the second dose by a median of 72 days.

Isolation of CD4+ T cells took place after approximately ten days of culture. PCR showed that the person got SARS-CoV-2 infection at some point between March and December 2020. Two-dose vaccination with either BNT162b2 or mRNA-1273 was given to the participants. Each culture had half its medium swapped for IL-2 medium on days 3 and 7. Findings and limits, study-wide: Late in the post-vaccination period, infection-induced and vaccine-induced clones underwent marked clonal contraction.

The junction had 2 bases not matched to a gene; V was cut back by 3 bases and J by 2 bases. CDR1 DFQATT and CDR2 SNEGSKA come from the germline V gene (reference sequence). CDR3 length: 14 residues. For this clone: Its cognate antigen is unknown.

Clones were read by immunoSEQ multiplex PCR, and TCRdb kept only the in-frame ones, dropping some. The sample has 40,000 to 45,000 clones; 76% are singletons. This receptor was obtained from a human donor who had a prior SARS-CoV-2 infection. The chain is built from TRBV20-1 and TRBJ2-7; 12 bases fit TRBD2. Sample: CD4+ T cells from PBMCs cultured without peptide, taken after COVID-19 vaccination. CDR3 residues: CSASLAGGAYEQYF. CDR3 bases: TGCAGTGCTAGTCTAGCGGGGGGGGCCTACGAGCAGTACTTC.